One T cell receptor (beta chain) is described in this entry. The germline gives CDR1 GTSNPN, CDR2 SVGIG (reference sequence). The CDR3 extends over 17 amino acids. After removal of 1 base from V and 2 bases from J, the junction contained 9 bases not matched to a gene. Sequenced by immunoSEQ multiplex PCR; TCRdb stores in-frame clones only, minus some. The repertoire holds around 70,000 clones, with around 65% as singletons. The data were obtained in a study of cytotoxic CD8 clonotypes in ibrutinib-treated CLL. The TCR originated in a human donor with chronic lymphocytic leukemia. The chain is built from TRBV30 and TRBJ2-5; TRBD2 agrees at 11 bases. The sample here was PBMCs, taken after 12 months of ibrutinib treatment. The CDR3: CAWSGGSGGAWQETQYF. The CDR3 DNA sequence: TGTGCCTGGAGTGGAGGTAGCGGGGGGGCCTGGCAAGAGACCCAGTACTTC.